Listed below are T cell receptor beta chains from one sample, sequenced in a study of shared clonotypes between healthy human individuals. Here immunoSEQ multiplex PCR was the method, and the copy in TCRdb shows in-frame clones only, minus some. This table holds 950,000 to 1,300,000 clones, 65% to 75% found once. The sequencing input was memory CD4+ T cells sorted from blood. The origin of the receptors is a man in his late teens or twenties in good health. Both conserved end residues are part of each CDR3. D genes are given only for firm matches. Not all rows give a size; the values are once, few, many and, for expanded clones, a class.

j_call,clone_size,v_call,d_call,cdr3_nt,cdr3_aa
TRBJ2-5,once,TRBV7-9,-,TGTGCCAGCAGCTTGGGGGTCGTGACAGGTTTTCAAGAGACCCAGTACTTC,CASSLGVVTGFQETQYF
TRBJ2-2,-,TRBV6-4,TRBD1,TGTGCCAGCTCCCGTACAGGGGACACCGGGGAGCTGTTTTTT,CASSRTGDTGELFF
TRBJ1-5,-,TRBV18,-,TGTGCCAGCTCACCACTAGGGCCGGGATCCGGGAATCAGCCCCAGCATTTT,CASSPLGPGSGNQPQHF
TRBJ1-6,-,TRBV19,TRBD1,TGTGCCAGTAGTATTAGGACAGGGAGAAGTTCACCCCTCCACTTT,CASSIRTGRSSPLHF
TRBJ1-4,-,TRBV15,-,TGTGCCACCAGCCCCCCGGGACGCAATGAAAAACTGTTTTTT,CATSPPGRNEKLFF
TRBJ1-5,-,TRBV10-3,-,TGTGCCATCAGTGAAGGAAGGGAGGGCAATCAGCCCCAGCATTTT,CAISEGREGNQPQHF
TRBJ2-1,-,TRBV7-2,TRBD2,TGTGCCAGCAGCTTAGTTGGTAGCGGGGGGGCCCGGCATGAGCAGTTCTTC,CASSLVGSGGARHEQFF
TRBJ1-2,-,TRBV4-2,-,TGTGCCAGCAGCCAAGAGTCCTGGACTAACTATGGCTACACCTTC,CASSQESWTNYGYTF
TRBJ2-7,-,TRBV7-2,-,TGTGCCAGCAGCTTAATTGGGAGGCTGCAGTACTTC,CASSLIGRLQYF
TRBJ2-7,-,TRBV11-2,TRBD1,TGTGCCAGCAGCTTATCGGGACAGGCGGGCCACGAGCAGTACTTC,CASSLSGQAGHEQYF
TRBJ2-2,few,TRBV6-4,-,TGTGCCAGCAGGGCGCAGGGACGTGGCGCCGGGGAGCTGTTTTTT,CASRAQGRGAGELFF
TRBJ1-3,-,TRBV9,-,TGTGCCAGCAGCGTAGGGGAAGGGAGCTCTGGAAACACCATATATTTT,CASSVGEGSSGNTIYF
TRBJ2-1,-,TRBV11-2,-,TGTGCCAGCAGCTTCGACCCCCTCCCCGGGAATGAGCAGTTCTTC,CASSFDPLPGNEQFF
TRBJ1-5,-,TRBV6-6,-,TGTGCCAGCAGTTACTCGATCGGGTTTCACGATCAGCCCCAGCATTTT,CASSYSIGFHDQPQHF
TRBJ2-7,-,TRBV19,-,TGTGCCAGTATCTGCGGCACCTACGAGCAGTACTTC,CASICGTYEQYF
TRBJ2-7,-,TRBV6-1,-,TGTGCCAGCAGTGAAGATGTCGGGAGCCGCCCCTACGAGCAGTACTTC,CASSEDVGSRPYEQYF
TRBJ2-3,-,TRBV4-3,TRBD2,TGCGCCAGCAGCCAAGATCTGTCTAGCGGGGCTTCGTCTAGCACAGATACGCAGTATTTT,CASSQDLSSGASSSTDTQYF
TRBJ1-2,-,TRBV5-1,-,TGCGCCAGCAGCCCAGACAGTAACTATGGCTACACCTTC,CASSPDSNYGYTF
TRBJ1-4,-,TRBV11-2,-,TGTGCCAGCAGCTTGGGGGTTGGAACTAATGAAAAACTGTTTTTT,CASSLGVGTNEKLFF
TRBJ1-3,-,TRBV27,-,TGTGCCAGCAGTTTGGAGGGACGGGGTGGAAACACCATATATTTT,CASSLEGRGGNTIYF
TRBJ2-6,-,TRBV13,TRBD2,TGTGCCAGCCGCGGTTCGCTAGCGGGGGTCCACTCTGGGGCCAACGTCCTGACTTTC,CASRGSLAGVHSGANVLTF
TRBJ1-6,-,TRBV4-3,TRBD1,TGCGCCAGCAGCCAAGCCCGAGAGGACAGGGGTAGGCCCCTCCACTTT,CASSQAREDRGRPLHF
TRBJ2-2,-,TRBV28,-,TGTGCCAGCGGCCTTACGCGACAGGGAGGCACCGGGGAGCTGTTTTTT,CASGLTRQGGTGELFF
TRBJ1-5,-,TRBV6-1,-,TGTGCCAGCAGTCAAGGATATAGCAATCAGCCCCAGCATTTT,CASSQGYSNQPQHF
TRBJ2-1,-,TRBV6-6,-,TGTGCCAGCAGTTATCCCGGCAGGAGGGATGAGCAGTTCTTC,CASSYPGRRDEQFF
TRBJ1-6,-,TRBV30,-,TGTGCCTGGAATAGGGTTGGCTCACCCCTCCACTTT,CAWNRVGSPLHF
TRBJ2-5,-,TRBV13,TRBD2,TGTGCCAGCAGCTTAAGGGCGGGGGGGAGAGAGACCCAGTACTTC,CASSLRAGGRETQYF
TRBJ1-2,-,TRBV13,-,TGTGCCAGCAGCCCAACTCTTCGGGGGGGTGGTCACTATGGCTACACCTTC,CASSPTLRGGGHYGYTF
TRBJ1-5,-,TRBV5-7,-,TGTGCCAGCAGCTTACAGGGAAGGGATCAGCCCCAGCATTTT,CASSLQGRDQPQHF
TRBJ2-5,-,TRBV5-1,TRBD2,TGCGCCAGCAGCCCTTTCGCGGGAGGAGGGGAGACCCAGTACTTC,CASSPFAGGGETQYF
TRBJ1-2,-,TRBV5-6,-,TGTGCCAGCAGCTTGGAGGGGGGCTATGGCTACACCTTC,CASSLEGGYGYTF
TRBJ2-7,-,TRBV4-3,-,TGCGCCAGCAGCCCCGGGGAACAGCAGTACTTC,CASSPGEQQYF
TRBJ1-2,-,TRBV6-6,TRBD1,TGTGCCAGCACAAGAGCGACCGGGACAGGGAACTATGGCTACACCTTC,CASTRATGTGNYGYTF
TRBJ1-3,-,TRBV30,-,TGTGCCTGGAGAGGTGGACAGCCGAGCTCTGGAAACACCATATATTTT,CAWRGGQPSSGNTIYF
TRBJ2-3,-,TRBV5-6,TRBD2,TGTGCCAGCAGCACCCTCGCGGGAGCCCCAGATACGCAGTATTTT,CASSTLAGAPDTQYF
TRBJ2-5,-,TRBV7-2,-,TGTGCCAGCAGCTTAGGTGTCGAGACCCAGTACTTC,CASSLGVETQYF
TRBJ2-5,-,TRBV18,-,TGTGCCAGCTCACCCCGGCAGGCTCAAGAGACCCAGTACTTC,CASSPRQAQETQYF
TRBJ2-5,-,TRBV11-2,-,TGTGCCAGCAGCCAGAGCTGGGGGGCGGAGACCCAGTACTTC,CASSQSWGAETQYF
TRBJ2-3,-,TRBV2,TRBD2,TGTGCCAGCAGCGATAGCGGGGCAAGCACAGATACGCAGTATTTT,CASSDSGASTDTQYF
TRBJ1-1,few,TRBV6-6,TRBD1,TGTGCCAGCAGTTACGGGAGGGGGCGATGGACTGAAGCTTTCTTT,CASSYGRGRWTEAFF
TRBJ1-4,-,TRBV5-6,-,TGTGCCAGCAGCTTTCGGGGGGCTGAGTGGAATGAAAAACTGTTTTTT,CASSFRGAEWNEKLFF
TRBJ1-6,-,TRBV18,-,TGTGCCAGCTCACCTGACGGGGCTGTGGATTCACCCCTCCACTTT,CASSPDGAVDSPLHF
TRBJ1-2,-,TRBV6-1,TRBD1,TGTGCCAGCAGGGGGACAGGGCGGGACTATGGCTACACCTTC,CASRGTGRDYGYTF
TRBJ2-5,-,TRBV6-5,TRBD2,TGTGCCAGCAGTTCGACTAGCGGGGGGGGATCGGAGACCCAGTACTTC,CASSSTSGGGSETQYF
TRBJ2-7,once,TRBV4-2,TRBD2,TGTGCCAGCAGCCAAGACTGGCGGGAGTCCTACGAGCAGTACTTC,CASSQDWRESYEQYF
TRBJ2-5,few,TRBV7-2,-,TGTGCCAGCAGCCAGAGGAGGGACCAAGAGACCCAGTACTTC,CASSQRRDQETQYF
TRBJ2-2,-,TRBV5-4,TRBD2,TGTGCCAGCAGCTTGGCTAGCGGAGCGAACACCGGGGAGCTGTTTTTT,CASSLASGANTGELFF
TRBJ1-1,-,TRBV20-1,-,TGCAGTGCTAGGAGTTTCACTGAAGCTTTCTTT,CSARSFTEAFF
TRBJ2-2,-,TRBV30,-,TGTGCCGGCGGCAGAGTTAACACCGGGGAGCTGTTTTTT,CAGGRVNTGELFF
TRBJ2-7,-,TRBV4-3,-,TGCGCCAGCAGCCAAGAGGCAGCGGGCTCTTCCTACGAGCAGTACTTC,CASSQEAAGSSYEQYF
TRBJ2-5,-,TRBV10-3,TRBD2,TGTGCCATCAGTGAAGTGACTAGCAGGGAGACCCAGTACTTC,CAISEVTSRETQYF
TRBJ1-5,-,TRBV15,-,TGTGCCACCAGCAGAGGGGCAGGGGCGTTCAATCAGCCCCAGCATTTT,CATSRGAGAFNQPQHF
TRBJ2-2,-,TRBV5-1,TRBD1,TGCGCCAGCAGCTTCCAGGGGGCGCCCGGGGAGCTGTTTTTT,CASSFQGAPGELFF
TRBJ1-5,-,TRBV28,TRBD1,TGTGCCAGCACCCCGACAGGGGGGTCAGTGGGGAATCAGCCCCAGCATTTT,CASTPTGGSVGNQPQHF
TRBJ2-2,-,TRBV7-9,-,TGTGCCAGCAGCCGCCGGGACGTTCTGACCGGGGAGCTGTTTTTT,CASSRRDVLTGELFF